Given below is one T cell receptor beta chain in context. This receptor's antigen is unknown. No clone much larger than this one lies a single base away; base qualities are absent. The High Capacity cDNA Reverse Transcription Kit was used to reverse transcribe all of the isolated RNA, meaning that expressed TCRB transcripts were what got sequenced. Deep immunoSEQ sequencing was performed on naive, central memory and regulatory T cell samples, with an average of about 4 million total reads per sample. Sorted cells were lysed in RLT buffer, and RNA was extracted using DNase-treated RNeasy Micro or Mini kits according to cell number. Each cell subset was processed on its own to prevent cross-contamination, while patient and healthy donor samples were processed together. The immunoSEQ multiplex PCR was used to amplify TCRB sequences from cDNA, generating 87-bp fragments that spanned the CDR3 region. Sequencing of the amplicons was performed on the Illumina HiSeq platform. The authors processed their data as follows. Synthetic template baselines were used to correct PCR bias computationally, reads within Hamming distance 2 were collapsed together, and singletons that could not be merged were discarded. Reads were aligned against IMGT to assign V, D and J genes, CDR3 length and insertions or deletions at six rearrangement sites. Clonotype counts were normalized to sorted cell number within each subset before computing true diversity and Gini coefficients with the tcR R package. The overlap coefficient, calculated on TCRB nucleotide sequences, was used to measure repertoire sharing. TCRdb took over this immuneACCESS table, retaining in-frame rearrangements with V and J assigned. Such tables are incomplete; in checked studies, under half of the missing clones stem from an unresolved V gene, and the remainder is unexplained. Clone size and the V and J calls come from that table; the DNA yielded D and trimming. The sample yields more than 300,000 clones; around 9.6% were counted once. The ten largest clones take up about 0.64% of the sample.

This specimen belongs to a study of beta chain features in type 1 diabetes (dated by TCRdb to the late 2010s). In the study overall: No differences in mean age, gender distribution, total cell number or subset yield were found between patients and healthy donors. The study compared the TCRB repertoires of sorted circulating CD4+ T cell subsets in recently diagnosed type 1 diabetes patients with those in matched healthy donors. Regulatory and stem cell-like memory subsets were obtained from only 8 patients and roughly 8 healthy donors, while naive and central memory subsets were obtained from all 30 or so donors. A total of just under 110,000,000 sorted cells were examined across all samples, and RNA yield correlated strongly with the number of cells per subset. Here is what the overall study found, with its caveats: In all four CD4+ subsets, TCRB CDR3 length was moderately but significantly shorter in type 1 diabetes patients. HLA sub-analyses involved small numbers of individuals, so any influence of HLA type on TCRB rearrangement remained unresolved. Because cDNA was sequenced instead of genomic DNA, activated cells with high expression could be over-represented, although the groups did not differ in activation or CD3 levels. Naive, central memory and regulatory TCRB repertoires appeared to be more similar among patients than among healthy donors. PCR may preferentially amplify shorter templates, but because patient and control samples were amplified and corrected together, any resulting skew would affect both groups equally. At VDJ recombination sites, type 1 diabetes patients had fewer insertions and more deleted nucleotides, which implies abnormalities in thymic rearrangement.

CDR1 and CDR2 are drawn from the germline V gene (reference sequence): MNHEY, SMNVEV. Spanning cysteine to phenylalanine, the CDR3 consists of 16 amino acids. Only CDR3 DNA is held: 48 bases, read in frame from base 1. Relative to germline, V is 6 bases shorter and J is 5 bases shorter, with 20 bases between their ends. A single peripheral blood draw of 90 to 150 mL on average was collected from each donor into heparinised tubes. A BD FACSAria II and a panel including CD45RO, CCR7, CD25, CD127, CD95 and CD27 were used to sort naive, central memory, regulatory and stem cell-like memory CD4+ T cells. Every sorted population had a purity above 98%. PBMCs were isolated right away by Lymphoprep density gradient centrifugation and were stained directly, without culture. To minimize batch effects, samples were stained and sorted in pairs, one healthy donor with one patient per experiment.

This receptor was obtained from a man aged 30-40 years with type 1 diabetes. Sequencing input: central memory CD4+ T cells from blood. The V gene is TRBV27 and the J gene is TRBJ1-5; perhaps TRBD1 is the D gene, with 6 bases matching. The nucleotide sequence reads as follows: TGTGCCAGCAGCCTCGGGGGGGGGCGAAGGGATCAGCCCCAGCATTTT. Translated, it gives CASSLGGGRRDQPQHF.